Below, 31 T cell receptor beta chains from the same sample are listed, as sequenced in a study of blood T cell repertoires in COVID-19. Sequenced by immunoSEQ multiplex PCR; TCRdb stores in-frame clones only, minus some. The profile shows roughly 130,000 clones, approximately 84% of them singletons. Sequencing was done on a sample of peripheral blood. These receptors all come from a man aged 65 to 79 with acute or convalescent COVID-19.

The gene calls are TRBV7-9 and TRBJ1-2, with D tentatively TRBD1 (6 bases). The CDR3 is made up of 14 amino acids. Trimming removed 3 bases at V and 2 bases at J, with 10 bases between. The V gene's germline CDR1 is SEHNR and CDR2 FQNEAQ (reference sequence). The CDR3: CASSLNGQNYGYTF. The CDR3 DNA reads TGTGCCAGCAGCTTGAATGGACAGAACTATGGCTACACCTTC.

The rearrangement links TRBV5-1 to TRBJ2-3; 10 bases match TRBD2. Germline assignment: CDR1 SGHRS and CDR2 YFSETQ. The CDR3 is 16 amino acids. V lost 3 bases to trimming and J lost 5 bases; unmatched junction nucleotides: 9. Here the CDR3 DNA reads TGCGCCAGCAGCTGGAATAGCGGGGGGCAGGGAGATACGCAGTATTTT. Its translation is CASSWNSGGQGDTQYF.

In this sample, this clone turned up a few times. This chain uses TRBV7-9 with TRBJ1-6; D unclear. Trimming shortened V by 9 bases and J by 10 bases, and 13 bases separated the two germline ends. Germline-derived CDR1 and CDR2 are SEHNR and FQNEAQ (reference sequence). The CDR3 is 12 residues long. The CDR3 reads CASTRGESPLHF. CDR3 in DNA: TGTGCCAGTACACGAGGTGAATCACCCCTCCACTTT.

This sequence joins TRBV9 and TRBJ2-1; 11 nucleotides agree with TRBD2. This CDR3 comprises 15 residues. With 0 bases clipped from V and 8 bases from J, the junction kept 4 bases outside the gene matches. CDR1 and CDR2 (germline): SGDLS, YYNGEE. In nucleotides, the CDR3 is TGTGCCAGCAGCGTAGGTAGCGGGGGGGCTTATGAGCAGTTCTTC. It yields the protein CASSVGSGGAYEQFF.

The genes are TRBV3-1 (or the pseudogene TRBV3-2) and TRBJ1-5; D is undetermined. The CDR3 length is 17 residues. The germline gives CDR1 LGHDT, CDR2 YNNKEL (reference sequence). V dropped 0 bases and J dropped 2 bases, with 14 bases sitting between them. The CDR3 nucleotides read TGTGCCAGCAGCCAAGATCGTGGCATTCCAGGCAATCAGCCCCAGCATTTT. Amino acid sequence: CASSQDRGIPGNQPQHF.

This chain joins TRBV18 and TRBJ2-1; TRBD2 aligns across 8 bases. The CDR3 contains 15 residues. Germline V lookup: CDR1 KGHSH, CDR2 LQKENI. Trimming at V came to 3 bases and at J to 2 bases, leaving 3 bases not matched to a gene. The CDR3 nucleotides are TGTGCCAGCTCACCGTGGCGGGGGGCCTACAATGAGCAGTTCTTC. The encoded protein is CASSPWRGAYNEQFF. Full variable domain (outside the CDR3, taken from reference TRBV18 and TRBJ2-1): NAGVMQNPRHLVRRRGQEARLRCSPMKGHSHVYWYRQLPEEGLKFMVYLQKENIIDESGMPKERFSAEFPKEGPSILRIQQVVRGDSAAYFCASSPWRGAYNEQFFGPGTRLTVL.

V and J are TRBV7-2 and TRBJ2-3; TRBD2 aligns across 12 bases. The CDR3 consists of 16 residues. V was pared by 2 bases and J by 6 bases, with 6 bases of the junction left unmatched. The germline CDR1 and CDR2 sequences are SGHTA and FQGNSA. CDR3: CASSLSSGGALDTQYF. The CDR3 DNA reads TGTGCCAGCAGCTTATCTAGCGGGGGGGCCTTGGATACGCAGTATTTT.

V and J are TRBV10-3 and TRBJ2-2, with 10 bases that match TRBD2. V lost 5 bases to trimming and J lost 1 base; unmatched junction nucleotides: 4. The germline V gene has CDR1 ENHRY and CDR2 SYGVKD. The CDR3 loop spans 16 amino acids. The CDR3 DNA reads TGTGCCATCAGTTTCGGACTAGCGGAGAACACCGGGGAGCTGTTTTTT. As protein: CAISFGLAENTGELFF.

V usage is TRBV24-1 and J usage is TRBJ1-3; D is unclear. The V gene lost 5 bases and the J gene lost 2 bases, with 18 bases spanning the gap. From germline, CDR1 is KGHDR and CDR2 SFDVKD. This CDR3 comprises 17 residues. CDR3 sequence (DNA): TGTGCCACCAGTGGGGCCCGGGATGTCATAACTGGAAACACCATATATTTT. Amino acid sequence: CATSGARDVITGNTIYF.

The chain links TRBV24-1 to TRBJ2-3; TRBD1 is a possible D gene (6 bases). V lost 2 bases and J lost 4, with 12 bases in between. The CDR3 spans 15 residues. Germline lookup yields CDR1 KGHDR and CDR2 SFDVKD. CDR3 coding DNA: TGTGCCACCAGTGATTCCCCAGGGGTTGCAGATACGCAGTATTTT. Its protein is CATSDSPGVADTQYF.

The rearrangement links TRBV18 to TRBJ1-2, with 10 bases identical to TRBD1. J gave up 7 bases and V 8 bases, and 10 bases lay outside the gene matches. The CDR3 is made up of 14 amino acids. Germline assignment: CDR1 KGHSH and CDR2 LQKENI. The CDR3 DNA is TGTGCCAGCAAGACAGGGGGCGAGGTTGGTGGCTACACCTTC. Amino acid sequence: CASKTGGEVGGYTF.

The J gene is TRBJ2-3, the V gene TRBV14, with 15 nucleotides matching TRBD2. The trim removed 6 bases at V and 5 bases at J, leaving 12 bases unmatched. This CDR3 is 18 amino acids long. Germline-derived CDR1 and CDR2 are SGHDN and FVKESK. CDR3 protein: CASRPSYGLAGGIDTQYF. The CDR3 region has the DNA TGTGCCAGCAGACCCTCCTACGGACTAGCGGGGGGGATAGATACGCAGTATTTT.

The gene calls are TRBV3-1 (or the pseudogene TRBV3-2) and TRBJ1-5; the D gene is possibly TRBD1 (6 bases). CDR3 length: 17 residues. Trimming took 2 bases from V and 5 from J, leaving 19 bases between them. Germline CDR1 and CDR2: LGHDT and YNNKEL (reference sequence). The CDR3 here is CASSQRLLQGSDQPQHF. The CDR3 DNA reads as TGTGCCAGCAGCCAACGCCTCCTGCAGGGGAGTGATCAGCCCCAGCATTTT.

The chain is built from TRBV6-5 and TRBJ1-5; no reliable D call. This CDR3 spans 13 amino acids. V lost 10 bases and J 5 bases, leaving 15 bases between the germline ends. Germline CDR1 and CDR2: MNHEY and SVGAGI. The CDR3 coding sequence is TGTGCCACCACGTTGACGGGAGATCAGCCCCAGCATTTT. Translated: CATTLTGDQPQHF.

The chain uses TRBV11-2 and TRBJ1-1; 7 bases align to TRBD1. The CDR3 totals 13 residues. Germline CDR1 reads SGHAT; CDR2 reads FQNNGV. V shed 3 bases, J shed 5 bases, and the junction held 3 bases outside the gene matches. The CDR3 DNA follows: TGTGCCAGCAGCTTTACAGGGGTGACTGAAGCTTTCTTT. Protein sequence: CASSFTGVTEAFF.

For this clone: Other DNA sequences in the same sample also yield this CDR3. J is TRBJ1-1 and V is TRBV19; D not resolved. CDR3 length: 13 residues. The V and J ends lost 5 bases and 5 bases respectively, with 12 bases between them. Per the germline V gene, CDR1 is LNHDA and CDR2 is SQIVND (reference sequence). CDR3 DNA: TGTGCCAGTAGTCTGGCGCGGTCGACTGAAGCTTTCTTT. As protein: CASSLARSTEAFF.

The chain couples TRBV13 to TRBJ1-6; 9 bases are a match to TRBD1. Germline CDR1 reads PRHDT; CDR2 reads FYEKMQ (reference sequence). CDR3 length: 17 residues. The junction had 8 bases not matched to a gene; V was cut back by 2 bases and J by 6 bases. The DNA for the CDR3 is TGTGCCAGCAGCTTACGGGAGACAGGGGGGCGTAATTCACCCCTCCACTTT. Protein sequence: CASSLRETGGRNSPLHF.

This clone was seen many times. The chain couples TRBV4-1 to TRBJ1-2, with a weak D call TRBD1 (6 bases). Germline V gene lookup returns CDR1 MGHRA and CDR2 YSYEKL. The CDR3 has 15 residues. V was pared by 0 bases and J by 3 bases, with 11 bases between. In nucleotides, the CDR3 is TGCGCCAGCAGCCAAGATCCTGGGGGCGACTATGGCTACACCTTC. It specifies CASSQDPGGDYGYTF.

The chain links TRBV19 to TRBJ1-6, with 10 bases that match TRBD1. Germline V gene data show CDR1 as LNHDA and CDR2 as SQIVND (reference sequence). The CDR3 totals 16 residues. The ends lost 1 base at V and 7 bases at J; junction bases unmatched: 4. The CDR3 here is CASSIGQGARNSPLHF. Written as DNA, the CDR3 is TGTGCCAGTAGTATAGGACAGGGGGCGCGGAATTCACCCCTCCACTTT.

This rearrangement joins TRBV6-6 to TRBJ1-2, with D tentatively TRBD1 (5 bases). The CDR3 extends over 12 amino acids. V gave up 4 bases and J gave up 7 bases, with 10 bases separating them. The germline V gene has CDR1 MNHNY and CDR2 SVGAGI (reference sequence). For the CDR3, the DNA is TGTGCCAGCAGTTTCAGGGAGGGTGGCTACACCTTC. Its translation: CASSFREGGYTF.

This chain links TRBV18 with TRBJ2-7, with a possible D match to TRBD1 (6 bases). Trimming pared 2 bases from V and 1 base from J, leaving 12 bases between. The CDR3 loop spans 15 amino acids. Germline loops: CDR1 KGHSH, CDR2 LQKENI. The CDR3 nucleotides are TGTGCCAGCTCACCAAAGACGACAGGATCCTACGAGCAGTACTTC. Amino acid sequence: CASSPKTTGSYEQYF.

This clone has a handful of counts. The rearrangement joins TRBV3-1 (or the pseudogene TRBV3-2) to TRBJ1-6; no firm D call. The CDR3 extends over 17 amino acids. The germline CDR1 and CDR2 sequences are LGHDT and YNNKEL (reference sequence). The V gene lost 5 bases and the J gene lost 4 bases, with 18 bases spanning the gap. CDR3 sequence reads: CASSGVERATYNSPLHF. As DNA, the CDR3 is TGTGCCAGCAGCGGCGTGGAGAGGGCAACTTATAATTCACCCCTCCACTTT.

V is TRBV27 and J is TRBJ2-1, with 8 bases lining up with TRBD1. The CDR3 has 15 residues. The trim removed 3 bases at V and 6 bases at J, leaving 7 bases unmatched. Germline V gene lookup returns CDR1 MNHEY and CDR2 SMNVEV (reference sequence). CDR3 DNA sequence: TGTGCCAGCAGTTTCGGGGCAGGGGGCTTCAATGAGCAGTTCTTC. Protein: CASSFGAGGFNEQFF.

The V gene is TRBV19, the J gene TRBJ2-6; maybe TRBD2 (7 bases). V was pared by 6 bases and J by 2 bases, with 17 bases between. The CDR3 extends over 17 amino acids. Germline assignment: CDR1 LNHDA and CDR2 SQIVND (reference sequence). The CDR3 protein is CASSPWGAGAGANVLTF. CDR3 in DNA: TGTGCCAGTAGCCCCTGGGGGGCGGGGGCTGGGGCCAACGTCCTGACTTTC. The variable domain in full, completed from reference TRBV19 and TRBJ2-6, reads DGGITQSPKYLFRKEGQNVTLSCEQNLNHDAMYWYRQDPGQGLRLIYYSQIVNDFQKGDIAEGYSVSREKKESFPLTVTSAQKNPTAFYLCASSPWGAGAGANVLTFGAGSRLTVL.

CDR3 in amino acids: CASSPRTGVMNTGELFF. The CDR3 nucleotides are TGTGCCAGCTCACCACGAACAGGGGTTATGAACACCGGGGAGCTGTTTTTT. The chain joins TRBV18 to TRBJ2-2; TRBD1 agrees at 7 bases. Germline V gene lookup returns CDR1 KGHSH and CDR2 LQKENI. V trimming: 1 base; J trimming: 1 base; junction bases outside the gene matches: 6. CDR3 length: 17 residues.

The rearrangement joins TRBV5-8 to TRBJ2-1; possible D gene TRBD2, 5 bases. Germline lookup yields CDR1 SGHTS and CDR2 YDEGEE. Trimming pared 4 bases from V and 6 bases from J, leaving 20 bases between. The CDR3 length is 16 residues. CDR3 nucleotide sequence: TGTGCCAGCAGCCCCCGGACCCGCGGGTTCAGCAATGAGCAGTTCTTC. Its translation: CASSPRTRGFSNEQFF.

This rearrangement joins TRBV7-2 to TRBJ1-3; no firm D call. Germline CDR1 SGHTA, CDR2 FQGNSA. This CDR3 comprises 17 residues. V was clipped by 2 bases and J by 1 base, with 15 bases between them. CDR3 protein: CASSLMAARGSGNTIYF. The CDR3 DNA follows: TGTGCCAGCAGCTTAATGGCTGCTCGGGGTTCTGGAAACACCATATATTTT. The full variable domain, rest sourced from reference TRBV7-2 and TRBJ1-3, is GAGVSQSPSNKVTEKGKDVELRCDPISGHTALYWYRQSLGQGLEFLIYFQGNSAPDKSGLPSDRFSAERTGGSVSTLTIQRTQQEDSAVYLCASSLMAARGSGNTIYFGEGSWLTVV.

This clone was counted once. The genes are TRBV4-1 and TRBJ1-2, with D tentatively TRBD1 (6 bases). The CDR3 has 18 residues. The germline V gene encodes CDR1 MGHRA and CDR2 YSYEKL. Trimming removed 5 bases from V and 2 bases from J, with 24 bases in between. The CDR3 bases are TGCGCCAGCAGCTATACAGCGGAGGGGGGGAGGAGGAACTATGGCTACACCTTC. Protein: CASSYTAEGGRRNYGYTF.

The J gene is TRBJ1-1, the V gene TRBV29-1; 12 nucleotides match TRBD1. CDR1 is SQVTM and CDR2 is ANQGSEA in the germline V gene. Trimming cost V 6 bases and J 4 bases; bases outside gene matches: 6. The length of the CDR3 is 14 residues. DNA of the CDR3: TGCAGCGTGGGGGACAGGGGGCGAACCACTGAAGCTTTCTTT. The encoded protein is CSVGDRGRTTEAFF.

The V and J genes are TRBV5-6 and TRBJ1-2; 7 bases align to TRBD1. Looked up from germline, CDR1 is SGHDT and CDR2 is YYEEEE. V lost 4 bases to trimming and J lost 3 bases; unmatched junction nucleotides: 6. The CDR3 is made up of 14 amino acids. CDR3 in DNA: TGTGCCAGCAGCGTCCGACAGGGCTACTATGGCTACACCTTC. As protein: CASSVRQGYYGYTF.

This clone was found once. Written as DNA, the CDR3 is TGCGCCAGCAGCCAGGGAGGGAAGCAGTACTTC. Translating it yields CASSQGGKQYF. The rearrangement joins TRBV10-2 to TRBJ2-7; 7 bases map to TRBD2. The CDR3 has 11 residues. The germline V gene has CDR1 WSHSY and CDR2 SAAADI. J was trimmed by 8 bases and V by 6 bases; bases with no gene match: 4.